This is a list of T cell receptor beta chains from one sample in a study of blood T cell repertoires in COVID-19. This table comes from immunoSEQ multiplex PCR, and its TCRdb copy is limited to in-frame clones, with some not included. The table lists approximately 290,000 clones, roughly 85% of them singletons. Input material: PBMCs or T cells enriched from blood (not recorded which). These receptors all come from a woman aged 30 to 39 who had recovered from COVID-19. The CDR3 runs from the conserved cysteine through the conserved F or W. The D gene is left open where the match is weak.

D gene	CDR3 length	V gene	J gene	CDR3 protein	CDR3 DNA
TRBD2	18	TRBV25-1	TRBJ2-7	CASSELGGLADYAYEQYF	TGTGCCAGCAGTGAATTAGGGGGACTAGCGGATTACGCCTACGAGCAGTACTTC
.	17	TRBV23-1	TRBJ2-7	CASSQSAGSSTSYEQYF	TGCGCCAGCAGTCAATCCGCCGGGAGTTCGACCTCCTACGAGCAGTACTTC
.	17	TRBV12-2	TRBJ2-2	CASRLQKPRDNHRELFF	TGTGCAAGTCGCCTCCAGAAGCCCCGAGACAACCACCGGGAGCTGTTTTTT
TRBD2	15	TRBV7-9	TRBJ2-7	CASSLMSSGTYEQYF	TGTGCCAGCAGCTTGATGTCTAGCGGCACCTACGAGCAGTACTTC
TRBD2	16	TRBV28	TRBJ2-2	CASRLWPSGAGGELFF	TGTGCCAGCAGACTATGGCCTAGCGGGGCGGGCGGGGAGCTGTTTTTT
.	12	TRBV10-2	TRBJ2-7	CASSEQNYEQYF	TGCGCCAGCAGTGAACAAAACTACGAGCAGTACTTC
.	13	TRBV11-2	TRBJ1-6	CASSFDSQSPLHF	TGTGCCAGCAGCTTTGACAGTCAATCACCCCTCCACTTT
.	16	TRBV7-6	TRBJ1-4	CASTLGGGVPDEKLFF	TGTGCCAGCACCCTAGGGGGTGGGGTGCCAGATGAAAAACTGTTTTTT
.	14	TRBV11-2	TRBJ2-7	CASSLGRGKYEQYF	TGTGCCAGCAGCTTAGGACGAGGGAAGTACGAGCAGTACTTC
TRBD1	14	TRBV5-1	TRBJ2-3	CASSLGGQSDTQYF	TGCGCCAGCAGCTTGGGGGGACAGTCAGATACGCAGTATTTT
.	14	TRBV7-9	TRBJ1-4	CASSFGPTNEKLFF	TGTGCCAGCAGCTTTGGCCCAACTAATGAAAAACTGTTTTTT
TRBD1	17	TRBV10-2	TRBJ2-3	CASSRRTGVSSTDTQYF	TGCGCCAGCAGTCGTCGGACAGGAGTTTCTAGCACAGATACGCAGTATTTT
TRBD2	16	TRBV11-2	TRBJ2-5	CASSPRIAGGPETQYF	TGTGCCAGCAGCCCCAGAATAGCGGGAGGGCCAGAGACCCAGTACTTC
.	13	TRBV27	TRBJ2-7	CASSLSNNYEQYF	TGTGCCAGCAGTTTATCGAACAACTACGAGCAGTACTTC
TRBD2	15	TRBV27	TRBJ2-1	CASRLLAGPSSEQFF	TGTGCCAGCAGACTACTAGCGGGTCCGTCCTCGGAGCAGTTCTTC